This TCR beta chain was sequenced for a study of blood T cell repertoires in COVID-19. Study-wide context: Material from acute and convalescent COVID-19 was sourced from the United States, Italy and Spain. The cDNA or gDNA used as material had been derived from T cells, B-cell-depleted T cells, or PBMCs.

Only in-frame clones appear in the TCRdb table, and some are missing; sequencing was by immunoSEQ multiplex PCR. The data show 300,000 to 400,000 clones, more than 70% seen once. V lost 4 bases, J lost 4 bases, and 9 bases lay in between. The CDR3 has 13 residues. The germline V gene has CDR1 KGHDR and CDR2 SFDVKD. In Seattle, patients joined the study during active infection and were tracked longitudinally. The chain combines TRBV24-1 with TRBJ2-5; tentative D call: TRBD1 (6 bases). The sequence derives from a woman aged 55-70 years with COVID-19, enrolled during active disease. Source material: peripheral blood. CDR3: CATSEQGIETQYF. The DNA of the CDR3 is TGTGCCACCAGTGAACAGGGAATAGAGACCCAGTACTTC.